The clone carrying this T cell receptor beta chain was counted many times. Germline values: CDR1 ENHRY, CDR2 SYGVKD. Unmatched junction bases numbered 18, after V lost 3 bases and J lost 4 bases. This CDR3 has 19 residues. In TCRdb, the 5' RACE reads were re-called with MiXCR into one record per CDR3 protein. The data contain tens of thousands of distinct CDR3 sequences, 4% to 5.5% of them singletons. This sample is part of a study of early T cells in non-severe SARS-CoV-2 infection. The chain recombines TRBV10-3 with TRBJ1-2, with TRBD1 matching over 9 bases. The sample was whole blood. The TCR originated in an adult who was a healthcare worker with PCR-confirmed SARS-CoV-2 infection or an uninfected control (not recorded which). DNA of the CDR3: TGTGCCATCAGTGATAAAGAACTCACCGGGACAGGGACCGTCTATGGCTACACCTTC. It translates to CAISDKELTGTGTVYGYTF.